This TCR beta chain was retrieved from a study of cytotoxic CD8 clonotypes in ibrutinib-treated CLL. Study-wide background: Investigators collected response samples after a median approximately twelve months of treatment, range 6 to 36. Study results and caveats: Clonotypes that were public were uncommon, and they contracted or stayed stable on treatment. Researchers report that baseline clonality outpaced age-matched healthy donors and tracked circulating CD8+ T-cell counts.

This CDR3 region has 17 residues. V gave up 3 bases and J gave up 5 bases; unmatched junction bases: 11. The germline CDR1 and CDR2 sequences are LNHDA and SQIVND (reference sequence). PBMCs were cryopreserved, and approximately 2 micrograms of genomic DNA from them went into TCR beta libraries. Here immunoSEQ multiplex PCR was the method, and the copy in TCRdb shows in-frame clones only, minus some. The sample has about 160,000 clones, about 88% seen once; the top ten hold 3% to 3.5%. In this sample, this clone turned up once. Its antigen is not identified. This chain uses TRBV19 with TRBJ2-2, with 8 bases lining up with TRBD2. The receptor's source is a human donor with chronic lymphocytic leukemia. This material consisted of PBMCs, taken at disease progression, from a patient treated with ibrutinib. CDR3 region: CASSITGVGTSTGELFF. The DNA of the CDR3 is TGTGCCAGTAGTATTACGGGGGTAGGGACTAGTACCGGGGAGCTGTTTTTT.